This T cell receptor beta chain is from a study of OX40 agonist ivuxolimab in advanced cancers. At the level of the study: While on treatment, patients had intravenous ivuxolimab at 0.01 to 10 mg/kg every 2 weeks. The dose-escalation cohort had hepatocellular carcinoma, melanoma, renal cell or head and neck cancer.

Profiling relied on immunoSEQ multiplex PCR, and the TCRdb table lists in-frame clones only, not all of them. The sample lists 52,000 or so clones, approximately 86% occurring once. The TCR was taken from an adult with an advanced solid tumor such as melanoma, head and neck, liver or kidney cancer. The source material was CD4+ or CD8+ T cells sorted from blood, sampled in a trial of the OX40 agonist ivuxolimab.

CDR3 region: CASSSRGLLLETEAFF. In DNA form, the CDR3 reads TGTGCCAGCAGCTCCAGGGGGCTGTTGTTGGAGACTGAAGCTTTCTTT. The chain combines TRBV11-3 with TRBJ1-1, with 8 bases identical to TRBD1. J lost 5 bases, V lost 4 bases, and 12 bases had no gene match. The CDR3 is made up of 16 amino acids. Germline CDR1 and CDR2: SGHNT and YENEEA.